The clone carrying this T cell receptor (beta chain) was found many times. Its target is not known. These data come from a study of T cell repertoires in cytomegalovirus infection. Study background: Indications came from public TCR beta signatures; they pointed to CMV infection and to a matching HLA type. Study conclusions and caveats: Pooled public TCR beta family frequency picked out CMV carriers with the relevant HLA. Clonotype analysis showed dominance of the ex vivo response by HLA-C-restricted CMV-specific TCR beta clonotypes.

Per germline, CDR1 SGHVS and CDR2 FNYEAQ. J gave up 4 bases and V 8 bases, and 7 bases lay outside the gene matches. The CDR3 contains 14 residues. In TCRdb, the reads were re-called with MiXCR into one record per CDR3 protein. Among hundreds of thousands of distinct CDR3 sequences, roughly a quarter were seen once, and the ten largest hold less than 9.5%. Sequenced input: CD8+ T cells from PBMCs. The chain couples TRBV7-6 to TRBJ2-5; 10 bases match TRBD2. The TCR sequence derives from a human donor in good health (CMV status not recorded). Some clones in this sample may be carry-over from other donors' samples. CDR3 bases: TGTGCCAGCCGGGAGCGGGGGGGCCGAGAGACCCAGTACTTC. Its protein is CASRERGGRETQYF.